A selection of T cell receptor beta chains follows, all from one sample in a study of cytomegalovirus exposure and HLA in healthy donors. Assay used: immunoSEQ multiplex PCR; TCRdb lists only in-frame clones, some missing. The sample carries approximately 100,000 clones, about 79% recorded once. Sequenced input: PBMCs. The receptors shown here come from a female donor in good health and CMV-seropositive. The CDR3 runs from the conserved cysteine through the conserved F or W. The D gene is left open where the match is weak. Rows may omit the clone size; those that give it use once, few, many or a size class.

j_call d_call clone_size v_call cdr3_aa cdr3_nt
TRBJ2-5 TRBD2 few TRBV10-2 CASSELASGRETQYF TGCGCCAGCAGTGAATTGGCTAGCGGGAGAGAGACCCAGTACTTC
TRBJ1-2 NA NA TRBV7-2 CASSKAWGTPIDYTF TGTGCCAGCAGCAAGGCTTGGGGCACCCCGATTGACTACACCTTC
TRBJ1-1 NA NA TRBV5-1 CASSLSQNTEAFF TGCGCCAGCAGCTTGAGCCAGAACACTGAAGCTTTCTTT
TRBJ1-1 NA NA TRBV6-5 CASSYVANTEAFF TGTGCCAGCAGTTACGTGGCGAACACTGAAGCTTTCTTT
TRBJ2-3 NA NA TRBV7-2 CASSPKAARMIYTDTQYF TGTGCCAGCAGCCCCAAGGCTGCCAGGATGATATACACAGATACGCAGTATTTT
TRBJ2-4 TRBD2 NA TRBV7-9 CASSLLAGLAKNSQYF TGTGCCAGCAGCTTACTAGCGGGACTAGCCAAAAACAGTCAGTACTTC
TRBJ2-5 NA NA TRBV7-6 CASSLGRQETQYF TGTGCCAGCAGCTTGGGCCGACAAGAGACCCAGTACTTC
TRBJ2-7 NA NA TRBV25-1 CASSMGRGVWF TGTGCCAGCAGCATGGGCAGGGGGGTTTGGTTC
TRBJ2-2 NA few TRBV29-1 CSVDGGYTGELFF TGCAGCGTTGACGGAGGCTACACCGGGGAGCTGTTTTTT
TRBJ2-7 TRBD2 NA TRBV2 CASSRTGGSHEQYF TGTGCCAGCAGTAGGACGGGGGGTTCCCACGAGCAGTACTTC
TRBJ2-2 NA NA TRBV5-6 CASTLGGTGELFF TGTGCCAGCACCCTTGGAGGGACCGGGGAGCTGTTTTTT